This entry lists 10 T cell receptor beta chains sequenced from one sample in a study of identical twins (TCRdb year 2016). The library was obtained by 5' RACE. Instrument used: Illumina HiSeq 2000. TCRdb trimmed public reads at Q25 via fastp, called clones via MiXCR and kept in-frame beta chains. CDR3 protein sequences are deduplicated, and each keeps its most common genes and DNA. The sample records more than 250,000 distinct CDR3 sequences, approximately 8.5% of which are singletons. The leading ten clones occupy approximately 2.1% of the sample. These data were also reused for a study on yellow fever vaccine responses in identical twins.

The sequencing input was memory (CD45RO+) T cells sorted from blood. What this sample's cell subset or site label stands for: CD45RO+ enriched T cells. The origin of the receptors is a young woman in good health.

The chain joins TRBV4-2 to TRBJ2-3; 10 nucleotides align to TRBD2. V gave up 2 bases and J gave up 3 bases; unmatched junction bases: 5. The V gene's germline CDR1 is LGHNA and CDR2 YNFKEQ. The CDR3 runs 16 residues. The CDR3 spells CASSQSPSGGTDTQYF. Written as DNA, the CDR3 is TGTGCCAGCAGCCAAAGCCCTAGCGGGGGAACAGATACGCAGTATTTT.

This clonotype was observed at least ten times. The chain joins TRBV12-3 or TRBV12-4 to TRBJ1-5, with D maybe TRBD1 (5 bases). V dropped 5 bases and J dropped 8 bases, with 13 bases sitting between them. The length of the CDR3 is 13 residues. The CDR3 protein is CASSGSGSEPQHF. The CDR3 bases are TGTGCCAGCAGTGGTTCAGGGTCCGAGCCCCAGCATTTT.

The chain couples TRBV5-8 to TRBJ2-6; 9 bases match TRBD1. The ends lost 4 bases at V and 4 bases at J; junction bases unmatched: 9. CDR3 length equals 17 residues. Germline-derived CDR1 and CDR2 are SGHTS and YDEGEE. DNA of the CDR3: TGTGCCAGCAGCACAACAGGGGGCGCGTCCGGGGCCAACGTCCTGACTTTC. It encodes CASSTTGGASGANVLTF.

This clonotype was recorded a few times. The chain couples TRBV18 to TRBJ1-1; TRBD1 might be the D (5 bases). The CDR3 loop spans 13 amino acids. V was shortened by 0 bases and J by 7 bases, with 9 bases between the two germline ends. The germline V gene has CDR1 KGHSH and CDR2 LQKENI. The chain's CDR3 is CASSPPGQIEAFF. The CDR3 DNA reads as TGTGCCAGCTCACCACCGGGGCAGATTGAAGCTTTCTTT.

Ten or more counts support this clonotype. The rearrangement links TRBV29-1 to TRBJ2-5; TRBD1 matches 7 bases. The CDR3 has 13 amino acids. Germline lookup yields CDR1 SQVTM and CDR2 ANQGSEA. Trimming removed 8 bases from V and 4 bases from J; junction bases left unmatched: 10. The CDR3 sequence is CSLHNRGRETQYF. CDR3 in DNA: TGCAGCCTTCATAACAGGGGTCGAGAGACCCAGTACTTC.

In its sample, this clonotype was seen many times. The J gene is TRBJ2-2, the V gene TRBV3-1; 8 bases fit TRBD2. The germline V gene encodes CDR1 LGHDT and CDR2 YNNKEL (reference sequence). J lost 2 bases, V lost 6 bases, and 8 bases had no gene match. The CDR3 covers 16 residues. The CDR3 sequence is CASRQRGQTNTGELFF. The CDR3 DNA follows: TGTGCCAGCAGACAGCGGGGGCAGACAAACACCGGGGAGCTGTTTTTT.

This clonotype was picked up many times. Written as DNA, the CDR3 is TGCGCCAGCAGAGCCGGGACAGGGGGCTACGAGCAGTACTTC. This translates into CASRAGTGGYEQYF. V usage is TRBV5-1 and J usage is TRBJ2-7; 11 nucleotides line up with TRBD1. Per the germline V gene, CDR1 is SGHRS and CDR2 is YFSETQ. There are 14 residues in the CDR3. V shed 5 bases and J 3 bases; nucleotides not matched to a gene: 4.

Regarding this clonotype: With a much larger clone just one base away, this may be a read error. The V gene is TRBV20-1, the J gene TRBJ1-6; D is unresolved. This CDR3 is 11 amino acids long. CDR1 is DFQATT and CDR2 is SNEGSKA in the germline V gene (reference sequence). Between the trimmed V and J ends, which lost 4 bases and 10 bases, there was a span of 8 bases. CDR3 protein: CSATKGSPLHF. Written as DNA, the CDR3 is TGCAGTGCTACTAAGGGATCACCCCTCCACTTT.

The table lists this clonotype with a few counts. V usage is TRBV11-2 and J usage is TRBJ1-4, with D possibly TRBD1 on 5 matching bases. Germline CDR1 reads SGHAT; CDR2 reads FQNNGV. V was pared by 4 bases and J by 6 bases, with 15 bases between. CDR3 length: 15 residues. CDR3 loop: CASSSMGPRDEKLFF. In DNA form, the CDR3 reads TGTGCCAGCAGCTCAATGGGGCCTAGGGATGAAAAACTGTTTTTT. Complete variable domain (other parts from reference TRBV11-2 and TRBJ1-4): EAGVAQSPRYKIIEKRQSVAFWCNPISGHATLYWYQQILGQGPKLLIQFQNNGVVDDSQLPKDRFSAERLKGVDSTLKIQPAKLEDSAVYLCASSSMGPRDEKLFFGSGTQLSVL.

In its sample, this clonotype was seen a few times. V is TRBV11-2 and J is TRBJ2-2; no definite D call. CDR1 is SGHAT and CDR2 is FQNNGV in the germline V gene. This CDR3 spans 14 amino acids. Trimming took 4 bases from V and 5 from J, leaving 11 bases between them. This chain's CDR3 is CASSWALTTGELFF. The CDR3 coding sequence is TGTGCCAGCAGCTGGGCCCTTACTACCGGGGAGCTGTTTTTT.